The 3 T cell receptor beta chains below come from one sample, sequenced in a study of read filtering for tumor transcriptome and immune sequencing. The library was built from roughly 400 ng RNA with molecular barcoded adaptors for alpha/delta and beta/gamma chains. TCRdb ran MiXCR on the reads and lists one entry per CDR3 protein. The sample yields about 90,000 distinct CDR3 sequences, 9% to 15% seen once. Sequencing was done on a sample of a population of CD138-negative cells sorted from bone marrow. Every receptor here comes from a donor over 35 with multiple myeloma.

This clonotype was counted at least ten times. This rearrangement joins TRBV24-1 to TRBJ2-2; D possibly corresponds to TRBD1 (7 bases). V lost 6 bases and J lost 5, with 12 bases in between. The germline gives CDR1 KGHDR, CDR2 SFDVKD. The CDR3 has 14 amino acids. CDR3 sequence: CATSRQGGTGELFF. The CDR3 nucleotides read TGTGCCACCAGTCGGCAGGGGGGTACCGGGGAGCTGTTTTTT.

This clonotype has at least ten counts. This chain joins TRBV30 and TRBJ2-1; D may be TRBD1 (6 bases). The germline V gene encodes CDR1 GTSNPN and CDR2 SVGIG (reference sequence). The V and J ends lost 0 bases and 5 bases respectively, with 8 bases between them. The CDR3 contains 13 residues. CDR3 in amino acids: CAWSVQGNNEQFF. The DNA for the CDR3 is TGTGCCTGGAGTGTACAGGGTAACAATGAGCAGTTCTTC. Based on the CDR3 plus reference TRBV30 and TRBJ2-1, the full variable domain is SQTIHQWPATLVQPVGSPLSLECTVEGTSNPNLYWYRQAAGRGLQLLFYSVGIGQISSEVPQNLSASRPQDRQFILSSKKLLLSDSGFYLCAWSVQGNNEQFFGPGTRLTVL.

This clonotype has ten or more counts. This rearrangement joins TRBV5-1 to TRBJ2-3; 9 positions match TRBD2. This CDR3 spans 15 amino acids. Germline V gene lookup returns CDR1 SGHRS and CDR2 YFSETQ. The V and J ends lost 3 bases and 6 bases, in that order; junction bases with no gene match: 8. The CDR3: CASSWVAGAGDTQYF. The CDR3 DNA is TGCGCCAGCAGCTGGGTAGCGGGAGCCGGGGATACGCAGTATTTT.